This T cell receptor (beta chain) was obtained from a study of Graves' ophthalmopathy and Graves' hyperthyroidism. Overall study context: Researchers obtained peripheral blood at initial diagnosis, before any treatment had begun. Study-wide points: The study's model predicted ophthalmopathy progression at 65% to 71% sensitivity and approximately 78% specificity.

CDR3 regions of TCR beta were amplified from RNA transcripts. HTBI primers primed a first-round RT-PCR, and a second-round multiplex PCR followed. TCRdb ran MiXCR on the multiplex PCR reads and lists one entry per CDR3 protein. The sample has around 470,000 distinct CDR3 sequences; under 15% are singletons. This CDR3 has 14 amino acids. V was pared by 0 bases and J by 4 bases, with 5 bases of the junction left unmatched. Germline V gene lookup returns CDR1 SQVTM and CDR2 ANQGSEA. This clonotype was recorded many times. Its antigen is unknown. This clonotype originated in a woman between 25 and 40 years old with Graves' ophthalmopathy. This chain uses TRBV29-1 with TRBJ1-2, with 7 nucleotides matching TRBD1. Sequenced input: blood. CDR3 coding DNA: TGCAGCGTTGAAGATCGACAGGGCCTCTATGGCTACACCTTC. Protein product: CSVEDRQGLYGYTF.